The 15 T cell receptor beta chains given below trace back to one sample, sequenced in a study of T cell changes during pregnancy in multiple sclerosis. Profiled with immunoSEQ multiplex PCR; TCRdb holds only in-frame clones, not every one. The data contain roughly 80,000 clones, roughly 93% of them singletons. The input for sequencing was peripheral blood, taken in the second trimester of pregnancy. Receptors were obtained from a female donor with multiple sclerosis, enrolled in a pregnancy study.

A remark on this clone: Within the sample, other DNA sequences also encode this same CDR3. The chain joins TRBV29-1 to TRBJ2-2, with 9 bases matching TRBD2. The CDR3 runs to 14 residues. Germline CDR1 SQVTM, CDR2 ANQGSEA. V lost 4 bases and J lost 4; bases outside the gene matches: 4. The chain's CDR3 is CSVAPSGVTGELFF. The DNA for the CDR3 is TGCAGCGTTGCCCCTAGCGGGGTCACCGGGGAGCTGTTTTTT.

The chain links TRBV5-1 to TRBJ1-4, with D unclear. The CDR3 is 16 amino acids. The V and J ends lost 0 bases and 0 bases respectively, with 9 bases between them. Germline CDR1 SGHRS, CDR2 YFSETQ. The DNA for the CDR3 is TGCGCCAGCAGCTTGGCCTTGGCAACAACTAATGAAAAACTGTTTTTT. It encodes CASSLALATTNEKLFF.

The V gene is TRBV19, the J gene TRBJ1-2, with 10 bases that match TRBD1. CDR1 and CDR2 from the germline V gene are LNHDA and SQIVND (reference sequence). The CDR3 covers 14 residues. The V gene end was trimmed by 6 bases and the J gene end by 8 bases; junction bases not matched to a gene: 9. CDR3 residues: CASRPGTGVWGYTF. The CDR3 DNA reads TGTGCCAGTAGGCCCGGGACAGGGGTGTGGGGCTACACCTTC.

Here the CDR3 reads CAGRDSPHEAFF. The CDR3 DNA sequence: TGTGCCGGACGAGACAGTCCACATGAAGCTTTCTTT. The gene calls are TRBV2 and TRBJ1-1, with D possibly matching TRBD1 (5 bases). The CDR3 totals 12 residues. Germline V gene sequence: CDR1 SNHLY, CDR2 FYNNEI. The V gene lost 11 bases and the J gene lost 7 bases, with 17 bases spanning the gap.

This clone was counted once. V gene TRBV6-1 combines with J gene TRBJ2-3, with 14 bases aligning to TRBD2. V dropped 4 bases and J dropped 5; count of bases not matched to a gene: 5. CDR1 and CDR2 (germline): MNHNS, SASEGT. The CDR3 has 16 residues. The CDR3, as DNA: TGTGCCAGCAGTGCCACCGGGACTAGCGGGGGAGATACGCAGTATTTT. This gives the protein CASSATGTSGGDTQYF.

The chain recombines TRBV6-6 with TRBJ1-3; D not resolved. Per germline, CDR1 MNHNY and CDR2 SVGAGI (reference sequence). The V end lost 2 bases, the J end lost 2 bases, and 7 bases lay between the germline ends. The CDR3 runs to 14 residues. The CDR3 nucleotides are TGTGCCAGCAGTTACCGGGGAACTGGAAACACCATATATTTT. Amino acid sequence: CASSYRGTGNTIYF.

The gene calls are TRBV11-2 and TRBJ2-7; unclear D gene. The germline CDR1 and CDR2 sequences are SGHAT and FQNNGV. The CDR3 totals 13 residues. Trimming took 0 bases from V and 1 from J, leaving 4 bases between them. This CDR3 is CASSLDISYEQYF. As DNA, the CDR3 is TGTGCCAGCAGCTTAGATATATCCTACGAGCAGTACTTC.

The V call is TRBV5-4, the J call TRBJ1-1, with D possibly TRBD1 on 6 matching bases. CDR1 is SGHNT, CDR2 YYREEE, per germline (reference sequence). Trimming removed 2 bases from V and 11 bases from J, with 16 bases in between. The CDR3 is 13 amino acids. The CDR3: CASSFKTGLVAFF. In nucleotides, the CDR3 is TGTGCCAGCAGCTTCAAAACAGGGCTTGTGGCTTTCTTT. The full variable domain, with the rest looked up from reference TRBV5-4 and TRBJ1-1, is ETGVTQSPTHLIKTRGQQVTLRCSSQSGHNTVSWYQQALGQGPQFIFQYYREEENGRGNFPPRFSGLQFPNYSSELNVNALELDDSALYLCASSFKTGLVAFFGQGTRLTVV.

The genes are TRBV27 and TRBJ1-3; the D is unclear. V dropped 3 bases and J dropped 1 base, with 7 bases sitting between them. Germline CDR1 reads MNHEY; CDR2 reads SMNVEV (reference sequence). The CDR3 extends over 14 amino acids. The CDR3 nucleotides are TGTGCCAGCAGTTTGGTCGGTTCTGGAAACACCATATATTTT. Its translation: CASSLVGSGNTIYF.

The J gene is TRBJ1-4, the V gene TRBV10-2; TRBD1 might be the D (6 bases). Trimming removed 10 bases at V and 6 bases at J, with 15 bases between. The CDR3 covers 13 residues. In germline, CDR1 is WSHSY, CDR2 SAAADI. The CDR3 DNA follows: TGCGCCACCTCGGACAGAGCTTATGAAAAACTGTTTTTT. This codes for CATSDRAYEKLFF.

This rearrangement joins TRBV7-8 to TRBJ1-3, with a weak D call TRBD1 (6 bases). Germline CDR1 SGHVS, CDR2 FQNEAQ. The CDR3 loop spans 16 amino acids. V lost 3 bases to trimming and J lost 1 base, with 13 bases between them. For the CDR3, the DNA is TGTGCCAGCAGCTTTCAGGCGAGGGGGTCTGGAAACACCATATATTTT. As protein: CASSFQARGSGNTIYF.

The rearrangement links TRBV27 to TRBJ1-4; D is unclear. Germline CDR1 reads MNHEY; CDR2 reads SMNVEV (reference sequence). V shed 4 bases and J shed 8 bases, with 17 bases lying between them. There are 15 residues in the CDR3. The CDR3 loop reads CASSSQVGVEEKLFF. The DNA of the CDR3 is TGTGCCAGCAGTTCTCAGGTCGGGGTCGAAGAAAAACTGTTTTTT.

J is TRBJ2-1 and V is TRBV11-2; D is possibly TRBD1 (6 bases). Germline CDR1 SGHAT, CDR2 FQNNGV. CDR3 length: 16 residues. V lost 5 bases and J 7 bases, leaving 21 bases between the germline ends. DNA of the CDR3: TGTGCCAGCAGCGGGCTCTTGTGGGGGCAAGTAAATGAGCAGTTCTTC. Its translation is CASSGLLWGQVNEQFF.

The CDR3 sequence is CAINRLGQQYYGYTF. The CDR3 nucleotides read TGTGCCATCAACCGCTTGGGACAGCAATACTATGGCTACACCTTC. This chain joins TRBV7-9 and TRBJ1-2; 7 bases line up with TRBD1. There are 15 residues in the CDR3. V lost 10 bases, J lost 3 bases, and 14 bases stayed unmatched. Germline CDR1 SEHNR, CDR2 FQNEAQ (reference sequence). Combining the CDR3 with reference TRBV7-9 and TRBJ1-2 gives the whole variable domain DTGVSQNPRHKITKRGQNVTFRCDPISEHNRLYWYRQTLGQGPEFLTYFQNEAQLEKSRLLSDRFSAERPKGSFSTLEIQRTEQGDSAMYLCAINRLGQQYYGYTFGSGTRLTVV.

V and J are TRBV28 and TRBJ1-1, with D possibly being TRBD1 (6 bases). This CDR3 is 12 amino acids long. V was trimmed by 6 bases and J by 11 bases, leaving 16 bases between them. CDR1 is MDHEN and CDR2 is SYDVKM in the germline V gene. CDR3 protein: CASSPLLRGAFF. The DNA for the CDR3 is TGTGCCAGCAGCCCACTGTTAAGGGGGGCTTTCTTT.